One sample yielded the 27 T cell receptor beta chains listed below, sequenced in a study of regulatory T cells in long-lasting Graves disease. The TCR beta library used iRepertoire HTBI primers with Arm-PCR amplification of CDR3. TCRdb re-analysed the multiplex PCR reads in MiXCR, keeping a single row per CDR3 protein. In the table there are roughly 500,000 distinct CDR3 sequences, around 12% of which are singletons. Time point: newly diagnosed GD, antithyroid drugs for less than 3 months. There was RNA extracted from PBMCs, and the TCR library was made from it. The same sample was also studied in work on T cells in Graves' hyperthyroidism and ophthalmopathy.

The sequences come from peripheral blood mononuclear cells (PBMCs), collected at new diagnosis, from a patient treated with antithyroid drugs. The receptor source for this set is a woman aged 25 to 39 with Graves disease.

This clonotype has ten or more counts. This chain links TRBV11-2 with TRBJ2-7, with no clear D. V was cut by 2 bases and J by 0 bases, with 2 bases left in between. CDR1 and CDR2 (germline): SGHAT, FQNNGV. This CDR3 contains 12 residues. The CDR3 region has the DNA TGTGCCAGCAGCTTACACTCCTACGAGCAGTACTTC. Its translation: CASSLHSYEQYF. The variable domain in full, with the rest retrieved from reference TRBV11-2 and TRBJ2-7, is EAGVAQSPRYKIIEKRQSVAFWCNPISGHATLYWYQQILGQGPKLLIQFQNNGVVDDSQLPKDRFSAERLKGVDSTLKIQPAKLEDSAVYLCASSLHSYEQYFGPGTRLTVT.

This chain connects TRBV11-1 to TRBJ2-7; 10 nucleotides line up with TRBD1. This CDR3 contains 14 residues. The germline CDR1 and CDR2 sequences are SGHAT and FQDESV (reference sequence). The V gene end was trimmed by 5 bases and the J gene end by 3 bases; junction bases not matched to a gene: 4. The CDR3 nucleotides are TGTGCCAGCAGCCAATGGGACAGGGGCTACGAGCAGTACTTC. Translated: CASSQWDRGYEQYF. The whole variable domain, remainder taken from reference TRBV11-1 and TRBJ2-7, is EAEVAQSPRYKITEKSQAVAFWCDPISGHATLYWYRQILGQGPELLVQFQDESVVDDSQLPKDRFSAERLKGVDSTLKIQPAELGDSAMYLCASSQWDRGYEQYFGPGTRLTVT.

This clonotype occurred many times. This chain uses TRBV12-3 or TRBV12-4 with TRBJ2-1, with D hard to call. CDR3 size: 14 residues. V was clipped by 2 bases and J by 7 bases, with 12 bases between them. The DNA for the CDR3 is TGTGCCAGCAGTTTACATAGACGGGTGAATGAGCAGTTCTTC. This sequence encodes CASSLHRRVNEQFF.

In its sample, this clonotype was seen many times. The chain combines TRBV7-2 with TRBJ2-5; TRBD1 aligns across 7 bases. V was pared by 5 bases and J by 5 bases, with 11 bases of the junction left unmatched. There are 15 residues in the CDR3. Germline V gives CDR1 SGHTA, CDR2 FQGNSA. CDR3 DNA: TGTGCCAGCAGCGGACACAGGGGCCCCCCCGAGACCCAGTACTTC. Protein product: CASSGHRGPPETQYF.

This clonotype came up many times. The rearrangement links TRBV14 to TRBJ1-2; TRBD1 matches at 7 bases. Trimming cost V 1 base and J 4 bases; bases outside gene matches: 9. The CDR3 totals 16 residues. Germline V gene sequence: CDR1 SGHDN, CDR2 FVKESK. The chain's CDR3 is CASSQGSGTASYGYTF. The CDR3 DNA reads as TGTGCCAGCAGCCAAGGGTCCGGGACAGCGAGCTATGGCTACACCTTC.

This clonotype occurred many times. The V and J genes are TRBV9 and TRBJ2-2, with 7 bases lining up with TRBD2. The junction had 3 bases not matched to a gene; V was cut back by 4 bases and J by 0 bases. The germline V gene has CDR1 SGDLS and CDR2 YYNGEE. The CDR3 sequence is 15 residues long. DNA for the CDR3: TGTGCCAGCAGCCCCGGGACTACGAACACCGGGGAGCTGTTTTTT. This sequence encodes CASSPGTTNTGELFF.

This clonotype showed up many times. This chain uses TRBV7-8 with TRBJ1-5; D call uncertain. With 4 bases removed from V and 0 bases from J, the gap between germline ends came to 10 bases. The CDR3 length is 15 residues. The V gene's germline CDR1 is SGHVS and CDR2 FQNEAQ. The CDR3 loop is CASSSSGYSNQPQHF. In nucleotides, the CDR3 is TGTGCCAGCAGCTCCTCGGGGTATAGCAATCAGCCCCAGCATTTT.

This clonotype appeared many times. The J gene is TRBJ2-5, the V gene TRBV4-1, with D tentatively TRBD2 (6 bases). This CDR3 region has 15 residues. Germline assignment: CDR1 MGHRA and CDR2 YSYEKL. V lost 4 bases and J lost 4, with 16 bases in between. The CDR3 loop is CASSLLGGARETQYF. The CDR3 DNA follows: TGCGCCAGCAGCCTATTAGGCGGGGCACGAGAGACCCAGTACTTC.

The chain combines TRBV9 with TRBJ2-7; D possibly corresponds to TRBD1 (5 bases). This CDR3 comprises 15 residues. The germline CDR1 and CDR2 sequences are SGDLS and YYNGEE. V was clipped by 4 bases and J by 5 bases, with 19 bases between them. CDR3 protein: CASSLEGRESHEQYF. CDR3 coding DNA: TGTGCCAGCAGCTTAGAAGGCAGGGAAAGCCACGAGCAGTACTTC.

This clonotype was seen more than once but under ten times. This rearrangement joins TRBV2 to TRBJ1-5, with D possibly being TRBD1 (6 bases). The germline gives CDR1 SNHLY, CDR2 FYNNEI. The CDR3 is 15 amino acids. V was trimmed by 4 bases and J by 0 bases, leaving 10 bases between them. The CDR3 sequence: CASSAQGYSNQPQHF. CDR3 nucleotides: TGTGCCAGCAGTGCGCAGGGGTATAGCAATCAGCCCCAGCATTTT. Filled out from reference TRBV2 and TRBJ1-5, the complete variable domain reads EPEVTQTPSHQVTQMGQEVILRCVPISNHLYFYWYRQILGQKVEFLVSFYNNEISEKSEIFDDQFSVERPDGSNFTLKIRSTKLEDSAMYFCASSAQGYSNQPQHFGDGTRLSIL.

This clonotype came up many times. This chain uses TRBV7-2 with TRBJ1-6; D not resolved. Per the germline V gene, CDR1 is SGHTA and CDR2 is FQGNSA. CDR3 length: 15 amino acids. The V end lost 3 bases, the J end lost 5 bases, and 11 bases lay between the germline ends. Here the CDR3 reads CASSFTDRDNSPLHF. The CDR3 DNA follows: TGTGCCAGCAGCTTTACCGACCGGGATAATTCACCCCTCCACTTT.

V is TRBV18 and J is TRBJ2-7, with 11 bases that match TRBD2. Per germline, CDR1 KGHSH and CDR2 LQKENI. V gave up 3 bases and J gave up 5 bases; unmatched junction bases: 6. The CDR3 spans 15 residues. The CDR3: CASSPDGTSGDEQYF. The CDR3 DNA is TGTGCCAGCTCACCCGACGGGACTAGCGGAGACGAGCAGTACTTC.

This clonotype was detected only a few times. The chain joins TRBV13 to TRBJ2-2; TRBD2 matches at 7 bases. V trimming: 3 bases; J trimming: 6 bases; junction bases outside the gene matches: 7. The CDR3 spans 15 residues. CDR1 and CDR2 from the germline V gene are PRHDT and FYEKMQ (reference sequence). The CDR3 protein is CASSFWTSPPGELFF. Written as DNA, the CDR3 is TGTGCCAGCAGCTTTTGGACTAGTCCGCCCGGGGAGCTGTTTTTT.

This clonotype was observed a handful of times. This chain connects TRBV7-9 to TRBJ1-1, with 7 bases aligning to TRBD1. CDR1 SEHNR and CDR2 FQNEAQ come from the germline V gene (reference sequence). Germline trimming cut 3 bases from V and 3 bases from J; bases unmatched to any gene: 4. This CDR3 region has 14 residues. The CDR3 here is CASSFAGGDTEAFF. CDR3 nucleotide sequence: TGTGCCAGCAGCTTTGCAGGGGGGGACACTGAAGCTTTCTTT.

Comments on this clonotype: A much larger clone differs by one base, so this may be a read error. The genes are TRBV29-1 and TRBJ2-1, with 7 bases identical to TRBD1. The junction had 4 bases not matched to a gene; V was cut back by 5 bases and J by 6 bases. Germline-derived CDR1 and CDR2 are SQVTM and ANQGSEA. The CDR3 has 12 amino acids. The CDR3 protein is CSVNRGCNEQFF. In DNA form, the CDR3 reads TGCAGCGTTAACAGGGGATGCAATGAGCAGTTCTTC.

The CDR3 region is CATSDGSGADTQYF. CDR3 coding DNA: TGTGCCACCAGTGATGGTAGCGGGGCAGATACGCAGTATTTT. This chain joins TRBV24-1 and TRBJ2-3; the match to TRBD2 covers 8 bases. The CDR3 runs to 14 residues. V dropped 3 bases and J dropped 4; count of bases not matched to a gene: 2. CDR1 KGHDR and CDR2 SFDVKD come from the germline V gene.

Details on this clonotype: Being one base from a much bigger clone, this may be a read error. The rearrangement uses TRBV11-3 and TRBJ1-2, with D possibly TRBD1 on 5 matching bases. The CDR3 length is 13 residues. CDR1 and CDR2 (germline): SGHNT, YENEEA. The CDR3 protein is CANSEGPNYGYTF. DNA for the CDR3: TGTGCCAACAGCGAGGGGCCCAACTATGGCTACACCTTC.

V gene TRBV10-3 combines with J gene TRBJ2-1; 14 positions agree with TRBD2. The CDR3 is made up of 19 amino acids. The germline CDR1 and CDR2 sequences are ENHRY and SYGVKD. V lost 0 bases and J lost 4; bases outside the gene matches: 8. The CDR3 loop is CAISESAAGTSGSYNEQFF. CDR3 bases: TGTGCCATCAGTGAGTCAGCCGCCGGGACTAGCGGGAGTTACAATGAGCAGTTCTTC.

Ten or more counts support this clonotype. This chain joins TRBV11-2 and TRBJ2-7; 10 positions match TRBD2. Germline V lookup: CDR1 SGHAT, CDR2 FQNNGV. The CDR3 is 17 amino acids. Trimming at V came to 3 bases and at J to 3 bases, leaving 11 bases not matched to a gene. The CDR3 loop is CASSFIQGGTSDYEQYF. The CDR3 DNA sequence: TGTGCCAGCAGCTTCATCCAAGGGGGGACTAGCGACTACGAGCAGTACTTC. Using reference TRBV11-2 and TRBJ2-7 for the parts outside the CDR3, the full variable domain is EAGVAQSPRYKIIEKRQSVAFWCNPISGHATLYWYQQILGQGPKLLIQFQNNGVVDDSQLPKDRFSAERLKGVDSTLKIQPAKLEDSAVYLCASSFIQGGTSDYEQYFGPGTRLTVT.

This clonotype was picked up a small number of times. The J gene is TRBJ2-7, the V gene TRBV2; TRBD2 agrees at 7 bases. J gave up 0 bases and V 7 bases, and 6 bases lay outside the gene matches. Germline CDR1 and CDR2: SNHLY and FYNNEI. The CDR3 runs to 14 residues. The CDR3 reads CASKEGTNSYEQYF. The CDR3 nucleotides are TGTGCCAGCAAGGAGGGGACTAACTCCTACGAGCAGTACTTC.

The J gene is TRBJ1-1, the V gene TRBV20-1; 9 bases align to TRBD1. Losses at the gene ends were 5 bases for V and 8 bases for J; bases not matched to a gene: 6. Germline assignment: CDR1 DFQATT and CDR2 SNEGSKA (reference sequence). This CDR3 has 12 amino acids. This chain's CDR3 is CSAVQGTGEAFF. The CDR3 DNA sequence: TGCAGTGCTGTACAGGGGACAGGGGAAGCTTTCTTT.

The V gene is TRBV7-9, the J gene TRBJ2-3; maybe TRBD1 (6 bases). CDR3 length: 15 residues. Germline CDR1 is SEHNR and CDR2 is FQNEAQ (reference sequence). Trimming removed 1 base at V and 2 bases at J, with 10 bases between. CDR3 in DNA: TGTGCCAGCAGCTTAGTAGGGGACAACACAGATACGCAGTATTTT. Translation: CASSLVGDNTDTQYF.

This clonotype was picked up many times. The J gene is TRBJ2-1, the V gene TRBV29-1; no definite D call. The V gene's germline CDR1 is SQVTM and CDR2 ANQGSEA. V shed 4 bases and J shed 3 bases, with 7 bases lying between them. There are 12 residues in the CDR3. The CDR3 DNA sequence: TGCAGCGTTGGTGGTTTCTACAATGAGCAGTTCTTC. The encoded protein is CSVGGFYNEQFF.

This clonotype was found many times. The rearrangement uses TRBV3-1 and TRBJ1-2, with 7 bases aligning to TRBD1. Germline-derived CDR1 and CDR2 are LGHDT and YNNKEL (reference sequence). V shed 6 bases and J 5 bases; nucleotides not matched to a gene: 6. The CDR3 covers 13 residues. The CDR3 spells CASSPTGPYGYTF. For the CDR3, the DNA is TGTGCCAGCAGTCCGACAGGGCCGTATGGCTACACCTTC.

This clonotype occurred many times. CDR3 residues: CASSLAGGGSYNEQFF. Written as DNA, the CDR3 is TGTGCCAGCAGTTTAGCGGGAGGGGGGTCCTACAATGAGCAGTTCTTC. The chain employs TRBV28 and TRBJ2-1; TRBD2 agrees at 9 bases. Germline V gene sequence: CDR1 MDHEN, CDR2 SYDVKM. The CDR3 loop spans 16 amino acids. V lost 2 bases to trimming and J lost 1 base; unmatched junction nucleotides: 3.

This clonotype occurred many times. The rearrangement uses TRBV28 and TRBJ2-3; weak D call: TRBD2 (5 bases). The V gene's germline CDR1 is MDHEN and CDR2 SYDVKM. Trimming removed 5 bases at V and 0 bases at J, with 9 bases between. The length of the CDR3 is 14 residues. In DNA form, the CDR3 reads TGTGCCAGCAGTATTGGCGGGAGCACAGATACGCAGTATTTT. This sequence encodes CASSIGGSTDTQYF. Based on the CDR3 plus reference TRBV28 and TRBJ2-3, the full variable domain is DVKVTQSSRYLVKRTGEKVFLECVQDMDHENMFWYRQDPGLGLRLIYFSYDVKMKEKGDIPEGYSVSREKKERFSLILESASTNQTSMYLCASSIGGSTDTQYFGPGTRLTVL.

This clonotype has at least ten counts. The chain recombines TRBV24-1 with TRBJ2-1; 8 bases agree with TRBD1. The CDR3 sequence is 16 residues long. The V segment lost 3 bases and the J segment 5 bases; nucleotides outside the gene matches: 8. The germline V gene encodes CDR1 KGHDR and CDR2 SFDVKD. CDR3 region: CATSDAGTGVNNEQFF. The CDR3 DNA reads as TGTGCCACCAGTGATGCAGGGACAGGAGTAAACAATGAGCAGTTCTTC.